The next 29 T cell receptor beta chains were all read from a single sample in a study of T cell repertoires in aging, cancer and after chemotherapy. Amplification of TCR beta used genomic DNA extracted from peripheral blood. A mixed TRB-A/B primer pool amplified rearranged TRB by multiplex touch-down PCR. From the multiplex PCR reads, TCRdb called clonotypes with MiXCR, one entry per CDR3 protein. The sample yields thousands of distinct CDR3 sequences, approximately 50% seen once. The sample consisted of blood. The receptors here all came from a human donor with a solid tumor.

The V and J genes are TRBV28 and TRBJ2-7; 11 bases match TRBD1. This CDR3 region has 14 residues. Germline trimming cut 11 bases from V and 6 bases from J; bases unmatched to any gene: 12. Germline loops: CDR1 MDHEN, CDR2 SYDVKM. As DNA, the CDR3 is TGTGCCTCCGGACCAGGGGACAGGGGGGGCGAGCAGTACTTC. Its protein is CASGPGDRGGEQYF.

The chain uses TRBV7-2 and TRBJ2-5, with 8 bases aligning to TRBD2. Trimming at V came to 2 bases and at J to 5 bases, leaving 13 bases not matched to a gene. This CDR3 is built from 17 residues. CDR1 and CDR2 (germline): SGHTA, FQGNSA. CDR3 in amino acids: CASSLITSGNQRETQYF. The CDR3 bases are TGTGCCAGCAGCTTAATTACTAGCGGAAATCAGAGGGAGACCCAGTACTTC. Full variable domain (remainder filled in from reference TRBV7-2 and TRBJ2-5): GAGVSQSPSNKVTEKGKDVELRCDPISGHTALYWYRQSLGQGLEFLIYFQGNSAPDKSGLPSDRFSAERTGGSVSTLTIQRTQQEDSAVYLCASSLITSGNQRETQYFGPGTRLLVL.

The table lists this clonotype with a few counts. The rearrangement uses TRBV19 and TRBJ2-7, with a possible D match to TRBD1 (6 bases). The germline gives CDR1 LNHDA, CDR2 SQIVND (reference sequence). This CDR3 has 14 amino acids. V was clipped by 2 bases and J by 2 bases, with 10 bases between them. CDR3 protein: CASSINRAPYEQYF. In nucleotides, the CDR3 is TGTGCCAGTAGTATAAACAGGGCCCCCTACGAGCAGTACTTC.

The V and J genes are TRBV20-1 and TRBJ2-1; possibly TRBD1 or TRBD2 for D (5 bases each). CDR1 is DFQATT, CDR2 SNEGSKA, per germline (reference sequence). The CDR3 has 12 amino acids. The germline V and J ends were trimmed by 3 bases and 8 bases, with 11 bases remaining between them. CDR3 protein: CSASLGVDEQFF. DNA for the CDR3: TGCAGTGCTAGTTTGGGGGTGGATGAGCAGTTCTTC.

This rearrangement joins TRBV7-9 to TRBJ2-7; 9 bases are shared with TRBD2. CDR1 and CDR2 from the germline V gene are SEHNR and FQNEAQ (reference sequence). V dropped 5 bases and J dropped 3; count of bases not matched to a gene: 2. This CDR3 is 13 amino acids long. DNA for the CDR3: TGTGCCAGCAGCCTGACTAGCGGCTACGAGCAGTACTTC. Translation gives CASSLTSGYEQYF.

This chain joins TRBV28 and TRBJ1-5, with TRBD1 as a possible D gene (5 bases). Germline CDR1 reads MDHEN; CDR2 reads SYDVKM. The CDR3 is 15 residues long. V dropped 5 bases and J dropped 7 bases, with 18 bases sitting between them. CDR3 region: CASSPPPGTDQPQHF. The CDR3 DNA sequence: TGTGCCAGCAGTCCCCCACCAGGGACCGACCAGCCCCAGCATTTT.

This clonotype showed up just a few times. The genes are TRBV13 and TRBJ1-2; D is possibly TRBD1 (6 bases). This CDR3 has 18 residues. Trimming took 5 bases from V and 3 from J, leaving 25 bases between them. Germline V CDR1 and CDR2: PRHDT, FYEKMQ (reference sequence). The chain's CDR3 is CASSQTRGGPVGYYGYTF. The CDR3 DNA reads TGTGCCAGCAGCCAGACAAGAGGGGGGCCGGTGGGGTACTATGGCTACACCTTC.

The chain couples TRBV28 to TRBJ2-3; possible D gene TRBD2, 6 bases. This CDR3 has 13 amino acids. Germline V CDR1 and CDR2: MDHEN, SYDVKM. Trimming shortened V by 2 bases and J by 6 bases, and 9 bases separated the two germline ends. The CDR3 nucleotides read TGTGCCAGCAGTTTACACCGGGGGGATACGCAGTATTTT. Protein sequence: CASSLHRGDTQYF.

The chain uses TRBV19 and TRBJ1-5; D remains ambiguous. Trimming removed 3 bases from V and 4 bases from J, with 4 bases in between. The CDR3 has 12 amino acids. Looked up from germline, CDR1 is LNHDA and CDR2 is SQIVND (reference sequence). The CDR3 loop is CASSIYNQPQHF. CDR3 bases: TGTGCCAGTAGTATCTATAATCAGCCCCAGCATTTT.

The chain joins TRBV7-9 to TRBJ2-2, with D perhaps matching TRBD2 (5 bases). CDR1 is SEHNR and CDR2 is FQNEAQ in the germline V gene (reference sequence). The CDR3 sequence is 14 residues long. Trimming left V 5 bases short and J 1 base short, with 8 bases between. In nucleotides, the CDR3 is TGTGCCAGCAGCACGAGCGGGAACACCGGGGAGCTGTTTTTT. This codes for CASSTSGNTGELFF. The complete variable domain, with remaining parts taken from reference TRBV7-9 and TRBJ2-2, reads DTGVSQNPRHKITKRGQNVTFRCDPISEHNRLYWYRQTLGQGPEFLTYFQNEAQLEKSRLLSDRFSAERPKGSFSTLEIQRTEQGDSAMYLCASSTSGNTGELFFGEGSRLTVL.

The CDR3 DNA sequence: TGTGCCAGCAGTTACGAAGCTCTTCAGAACGGTCGGCCCCAGCATTTT. Translation gives CASSYEALQNGRPQHF. V gene TRBV6-2 or TRBV6-3 combines with J gene TRBJ1-5; D is unresolved. Deletions cut 2 bases from V and 9 bases from J, with 20 bases between. Germline-derived CDR1 and CDR2 are MNHEY and SVGEGT. This CDR3 region has 16 residues.

V usage is TRBV15 and J usage is TRBJ1-1; 9 bases are a match to TRBD1. The CDR3 runs to 13 residues. V was clipped by 6 bases and J by 5 bases; unmatched bases: 4. Germline V gives CDR1 LNHNV, CDR2 YYDKDF (reference sequence). CDR3 loop: CATSTGQGTEAFF. In DNA, the CDR3 is TGTGCCACCAGTACTGGACAGGGGACTGAAGCTTTCTTT.

To note about this clonotype: At one boundary the junction diverges from the germline segment, which might be a read error. This rearrangement joins TRBV30 to TRBJ1-1, with 8 nucleotides matching TRBD1. There are 12 residues in the CDR3. Germline V gene data show CDR1 as GTSNPN and CDR2 as SVGIG (reference sequence). The CDR3 DNA is TGTGCCGGACAGGGACAGAACGCTGAAGCTTTCTTT. Its translation: CAGQGQNAEAFF.

This sequence joins TRBV20-1 and TRBJ1-6; D is ambiguous. Germline-derived CDR1 and CDR2 are DFQATT and SNEGSKA (reference sequence). V lost 3 bases and J lost 6, with 15 bases in between. CDR3 size: 15 residues. The CDR3 coding sequence is TGCAGTGCTAGTCACCCGGCTCTGCCTAATTCACCCCTCCACTTT. It is translated as CSASHPALPNSPLHF.

The V call is TRBV28, the J call TRBJ1-1; unclear D gene. This CDR3 spans 12 amino acids. Germline V gene data show CDR1 as MDHEN and CDR2 as SYDVKM. V was cut by 3 bases and J by 8 bases, with 10 bases left in between. The CDR3: CASSLSQKEAFF. In nucleotides, the CDR3 is TGTGCCAGCAGTTTGTCCCAGAAGGAAGCTTTCTTT.

The chain combines TRBV5-6 with TRBJ2-1; TRBD1 matches 12 bases. The CDR3 extends over 13 amino acids. Germline values: CDR1 SGHDT, CDR2 YYEEEE. V lost 8 bases, J lost 10 bases, and 7 bases stayed unmatched. DNA for the CDR3: TGTGCCAGTAGTATAGGGACAGGGGGCGAGCAGTTCTTC. Protein: CASSIGTGGEQFF.

A few counts support this clonotype. The rearrangement uses TRBV7-6 and TRBJ2-7; D uncertain. Trimming left V 0 bases short and J 0 bases short, with 9 bases between. CDR1 is SGHVS, CDR2 FNYEAQ, per germline. CDR3 length: 15 residues. CDR3 sequence (DNA): TGTGCCAGCAGCTTAGCGGACGGCGACTCCTACGAGCAGTACTTC. Protein sequence: CASSLADGDSYEQYF.

The chain has TRBV19 and TRBJ2-2, with TRBD2 identical over 8 bases. This CDR3 has 14 residues. With V trimmed by 11 bases and J by 4 bases, 9 bases remained unmatched. Germline V gene sequence: CDR1 LNHDA, CDR2 SQIVND (reference sequence). DNA of the CDR3: TGTGCCGCCTCTGCGGGAGGTAGCACCGGGGAGCTGTTTTTT. It codes for CAASAGGSTGELFF.

The chain carries TRBV25-1 and TRBJ2-6; no clear D gene. The CDR3 has 13 amino acids. Germline-derived CDR1 and CDR2 are MGHDK and SYGVNS. V was trimmed by 3 bases and J by 2 bases, leaving 2 bases between them. The CDR3 coding sequence is TGTGCCAGCAGTGATGCTGGGGCCAACGTCCTGACTTTC. It encodes CASSDAGANVLTF.

V usage is TRBV10-3 and J usage is TRBJ2-2; weak D call: TRBD2 (6 bases). Germline CDR1 is ENHRY and CDR2 is SYGVKD. The V end lost 6 bases, the J end lost 7 bases, and 18 bases lay between the germline ends. The CDR3 has 15 residues. The CDR3 coding sequence is TGTGCCATCAGGGAAGGGGACTCCCTGGTCGGGGAGCTGTTTTTT. Translation: CAIREGDSLVGELFF.

The chain joins TRBV7-2 to TRBJ2-2; D gene ambiguous. The CDR3 runs to 14 residues. CDR1 is SGHTA and CDR2 is FQGNSA in the germline V gene. V gave up 3 bases and J gave up 0 bases, with 5 bases separating them. As DNA, the CDR3 is TGTGCCAGCAGCTTTAGCTCGAACACCGGGGAGCTGTTTTTT. It translates to CASSFSSNTGELFF.

This clonotype appeared a few times. V and J are TRBV28 and TRBJ2-3, with D perhaps matching TRBD2 (5 bases). The germline CDR1 and CDR2 sequences are MDHEN and SYDVKM. This CDR3 contains 12 residues. V lost 5 bases to trimming and J lost 5 bases, with 8 bases between them. In DNA, the CDR3 is TGTGCCAGCAGTCTAGCTGTAGATACGCAGTATTTT. This sequence encodes CASSLAVDTQYF.

By share, this clonotype counts as medium-sized. CDR3 sequence reads: CSGRDRDRGYTF. The CDR3 DNA is TGCAGCGGACGGGACAGGGACCGTGGCTACACCTTC. This chain uses TRBV29-1 with TRBJ1-2; 9 nucleotides match TRBD1. Trimming removed 7 bases from V and 7 bases from J; junction bases left unmatched: 7. Germline-derived CDR1 and CDR2 are SQVTM and ANQGSEA. The CDR3 has 12 amino acids.

V is TRBV6-2 or TRBV6-3 and J is TRBJ2-3; D is possibly TRBD1 or TRBD2 (6 bases each). The CDR3 length is 15 residues. CDR1 is MNHEY, CDR2 SVGEGT, per germline. Trimming took 8 bases from V and 2 from J, leaving 17 bases between them. The CDR3 DNA is TGTGCCAGCGGAGAGGGGGGATTAGTCACAGATACGCAGTATTTT. Its protein product is CASGEGGLVTDTQYF.

The chain recombines TRBV28 with TRBJ2-7; TRBD1 or TRBD2 may be the D gene (5 bases each). V gave up 7 bases and J gave up 6 bases, with 7 bases separating them. The CDR3 consists of 10 residues. Per germline, CDR1 MDHEN and CDR2 SYDVKM. The CDR3 protein is CASNGGEQYF. CDR3 DNA sequence: TGTGCCAGCAATGGGGGCGAGCAGTACTTC. The full variable domain, in which reference TRBV28 and TRBJ2-7 provide the parts outside the CDR3, is DVKVTQSSRYLVKRTGEKVFLECVQDMDHENMFWYRQDPGLGLRLIYFSYDVKMKEKGDIPEGYSVSREKKERFSLILESASTNQTSMYLCASNGGEQYFGPGTRLTVT.

This chain joins TRBV5-6 and TRBJ2-3; TRBD1 matches at 8 bases. Germline V gene sequence: CDR1 SGHDT, CDR2 YYEEEE. Trimming removed 7 bases from V and 4 bases from J; junction bases left unmatched: 11. The CDR3 runs 15 residues. The CDR3 is CASAEGQGSADTQYF. CDR3 DNA: TGTGCCAGCGCGGAAGGACAGGGAAGTGCAGATACGCAGTATTTT.

This clonotype turned up a few times. The rearrangement links TRBV19 to TRBJ1-2, with D possibly matching TRBD1 (5 bases). V shed 5 bases and J shed 3 bases, with 13 bases lying between them. Germline lookup yields CDR1 LNHDA and CDR2 SQIVND (reference sequence). The CDR3 loop spans 14 amino acids. CDR3 sequence: CASSSGGSYYGYTF. Written as DNA, the CDR3 is TGTGCCAGTAGTTCGGGGGGGAGCTACTATGGCTACACCTTC.

This rearrangement joins TRBV20-1 to TRBJ2-7, with 11 nucleotides matching TRBD2. Germline V CDR1 and CDR2: DFQATT, SNEGSKA (reference sequence). This CDR3 has 13 residues. With 8 bases clipped from V and 3 bases from J, the junction kept 6 bases outside the gene matches. CDR3 DNA sequence: TGCAGTCTCCGAGGGACTAGCGGCTACGAGCAGTACTTC. Residues: CSLRGTSGYEQYF.

V is TRBV29-1 and J is TRBJ1-2; D is unclear. Germline V lookup: CDR1 SQVTM, CDR2 ANQGSEA. CDR3 size: 13 residues. Trimming shortened V by 3 bases and J by 8 bases, and 16 bases separated the two germline ends. The CDR3: CSVDHEREEGYTF. DNA for the CDR3: TGCAGCGTTGACCACGAAAGGGAGGAAGGCTACACCTTC.